The clone carrying this T cell receptor (beta chain) was seen only a few times. Germline V gives CDR1 SGHRS, CDR2 YFSETQ. This CDR3 comprises 16 residues. V was clipped by 4 bases and J by 0 bases; unmatched bases: 3. The sample is drawn from a study of cytomegalovirus exposure and HLA in healthy donors. The wider study: Among over 350 genotyped donors, approximately 80% fell in the Caucasian-associated ancestry cluster.

The PCR contained 60 Vbeta and 13 Jbeta primers. Sequencing was performed with immunoSEQ multiplex PCR; in TCRdb, only in-frame clones are kept and a portion is missing. Of more than 200,000 clones listed, almost 70% were seen once; the top ten hold less than 3%. It was healthy bone marrow donors who served as donors. The clonotype comes from a man aged 40-49 years in good health and CMV-seropositive. The chain employs TRBV5-1 and TRBJ2-2, with 10 bases that match TRBD2. The specimen was PBMCs. CDR3 loop: CASSQGTSANTGELFF. The CDR3 DNA is TGCGCCAGCAGCCAAGGGACTAGCGCGAACACCGGGGAGCTGTTTTTT.